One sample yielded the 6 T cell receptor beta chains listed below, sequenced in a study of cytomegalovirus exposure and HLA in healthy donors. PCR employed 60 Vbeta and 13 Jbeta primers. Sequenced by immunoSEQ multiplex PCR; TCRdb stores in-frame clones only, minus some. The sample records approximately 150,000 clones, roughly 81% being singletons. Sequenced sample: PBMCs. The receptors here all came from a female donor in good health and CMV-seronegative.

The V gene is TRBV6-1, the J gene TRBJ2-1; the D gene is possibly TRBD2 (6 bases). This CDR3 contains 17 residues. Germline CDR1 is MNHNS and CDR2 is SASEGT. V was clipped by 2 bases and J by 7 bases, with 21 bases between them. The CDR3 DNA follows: TGTGCCAGCAGTGAATGGGGGGACCCAGTTGCGGGAAATGAGCAGTTCTTC. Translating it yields CASSEWGDPVAGNEQFF.

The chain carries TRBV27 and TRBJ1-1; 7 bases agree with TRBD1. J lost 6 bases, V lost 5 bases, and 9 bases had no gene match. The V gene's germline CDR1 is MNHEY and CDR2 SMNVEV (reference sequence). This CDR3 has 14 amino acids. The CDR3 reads CASSRNPGGSEAFF. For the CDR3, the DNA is TGTGCCAGCAGTCGCAATCCAGGGGGGTCTGAAGCTTTCTTT.

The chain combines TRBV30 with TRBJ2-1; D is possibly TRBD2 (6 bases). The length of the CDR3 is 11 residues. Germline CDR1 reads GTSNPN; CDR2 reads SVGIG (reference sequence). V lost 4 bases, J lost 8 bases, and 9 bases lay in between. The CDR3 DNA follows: TGTGCCTGGAATATAGCGGATGAGCAGTTCTTC. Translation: CAWNIADEQFF.

DNA of the CDR3: TGTGCCAGCAGCGCGCGGGATATAGGGCAGCCCCAGCATTTT. This encodes CASSARDIGQPQHF. This chain links TRBV11-2 with TRBJ1-5; D gene unclear. Germline CDR1 SGHAT, CDR2 FQNNGV. Trimming left V 5 bases short and J 7 bases short, with 15 bases between. The CDR3 spans 14 residues.

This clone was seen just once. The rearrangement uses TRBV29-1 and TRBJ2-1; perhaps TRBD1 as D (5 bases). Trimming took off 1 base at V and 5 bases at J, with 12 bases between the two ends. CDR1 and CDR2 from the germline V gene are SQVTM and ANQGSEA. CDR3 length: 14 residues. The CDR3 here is CSVEVGRVNNEQFF. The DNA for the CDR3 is TGCAGCGTTGAAGTAGGCAGGGTAAACAATGAGCAGTTCTTC.

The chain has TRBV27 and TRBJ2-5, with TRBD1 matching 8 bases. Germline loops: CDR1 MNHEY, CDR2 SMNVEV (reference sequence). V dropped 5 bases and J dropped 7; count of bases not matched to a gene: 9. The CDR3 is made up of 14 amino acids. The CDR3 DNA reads TGTGCCAGCAGTCCCCGGACAGGGTCAGGGACCCAGTACTTC. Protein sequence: CASSPRTGSGTQYF.